This T cell receptor beta chain was recorded in a study of control samples from healthy donors and cancer patients. Clones were read by immunoSEQ multiplex PCR, and TCRdb kept only the in-frame ones, dropping some. The sample shows 55,000 to 80,000 clones, roughly nine tenths of them seen only once. Per the germline V gene, CDR1 is SNHLY and CDR2 is FYNNEI. The CDR3 spans 13 residues. The V end was cut by 7 bases, the J end by 0 bases, with 7 bases between. The V gene is TRBV2, the J gene TRBJ1-5, with D perhaps TRBD1 (5 bases). Sequencing was performed on PBMCs. This sequence originates from a man aged 55 to 70 with colorectal cancer. The CDR3 sequence is CASTGNSNQPQHF. CDR3 bases: TGTGCCAGCACAGGGAATAGCAATCAGCCCCAGCATTTT.